These 11 T cell receptor beta chains came from one sample sequenced in a study of T cells in Graves' hyperthyroidism and ophthalmopathy. Authors of the study amplified TCR beta CDR3 regions from RNA transcripts. The primer set for the first-round RT-PCR of the TCR CDR3 was HTBI. TCRdb used MiXCR to reprocess the multiplex PCR reads, holding one entry per CDR3 protein. In the table there are about 620,000 distinct CDR3 sequences, about 16% of which are singletons. The sample comprised blood. The receptor set was obtained from a woman in her 30s with Graves' hyperthyroidism.

The chain recombines TRBV10-3 with TRBJ2-3, with 8 bases aligning to TRBD1. The germline V gene has CDR1 ENHRY and CDR2 SYGVKD. The V gene end was trimmed by 4 bases and the J gene end by 2 bases; junction bases not matched to a gene: 8. The CDR3 is 16 amino acids. The CDR3 nucleotides are TGTGCCATCAGTGGGCACGGACAGGGCCTCACAGATACGCAGTATTTT. Translation: CAISGHGQGLTDTQYF.

This clonotype has ten or more counts. J is TRBJ2-1 and V is TRBV15; 8 nucleotides align to TRBD2. The CDR3 contains 17 residues. Germline CDR1 is LNHNV and CDR2 is YYDKDF (reference sequence). V trimming: 3 bases; J trimming: 7 bases; junction bases outside the gene matches: 14. CDR3 sequence (DNA): TGTGCCACCAGCAGGGGGGGTTTGGCGGGAGGTGCAAATGAGCAGTTCTTC. As protein: CATSRGGLAGGANEQFF.

This clonotype was seen only a few times. The chain links TRBV7-3 to TRBJ2-1, with 9 bases fitting TRBD1. The germline V gene encodes CDR1 SGHTA and CDR2 FQGTGA. Losses at the gene ends were 5 bases for V and 3 bases for J; bases not matched to a gene: 20. This CDR3 spans 20 amino acids. CDR3 amino acids: CASSTTAGTGKFRFYNEQFF. CDR3 in DNA: TGTGCCAGCAGCACAACTGCCGGGACAGGGAAATTTCGATTCTACAATGAGCAGTTCTTC.

This clonotype came up many times. The chain links TRBV6-1 to TRBJ2-1, with 10 bases matching TRBD2. Germline trimming cut 9 bases from V and 8 bases from J; bases unmatched to any gene: 10. Germline CDR1 reads MNHNS; CDR2 reads SASEGT. This CDR3 has 14 amino acids. CDR3 DNA: TGTGCCAGTGCCCCTAGCGGGAGAACCCATGAGCAGTTCTTC. It specifies CASAPSGRTHEQFF.

Ten or more counts support this clonotype. This chain uses TRBV2 with TRBJ1-6, with D possibly being TRBD1 (6 bases). V lost 10 bases and J 5 bases, leaving 18 bases between the germline ends. The germline CDR1 and CDR2 sequences are SNHLY and FYNNEI. This CDR3 contains 15 residues. As DNA, the CDR3 is TGTGCCACCGACCTGGGGGAGGGGGATAATTCACCCCTCCACTTT. Encoded protein: CATDLGEGDNSPLHF.

This clonotype was observed many times. The rearrangement uses TRBV6-1 and TRBJ1-5, with D possibly being TRBD1 (6 bases). The V and J ends lost 2 bases and 5 bases respectively, with 16 bases between them. The CDR3 sequence is 16 residues long. The V gene's germline CDR1 is MNHNS and CDR2 SASEGT. This CDR3 reads CASSELGGARYQPQHF. In DNA, the CDR3 is TGTGCCAGCAGTGAATTGGGGGGCGCCCGGTATCAGCCCCAGCATTTT.

This clonotype occurred many times. V gene TRBV18 combines with J gene TRBJ2-7, with 9 bases aligning to TRBD1. The germline CDR1 and CDR2 sequences are KGHSH and LQKENI. This CDR3 comprises 15 residues. V lost 3 bases, J lost 1 base, and 4 bases stayed unmatched. In DNA, the CDR3 is TGTGCCAGCTCACCGCCGGGACAGGGTTCCTACGAGCAGTACTTC. Translating it yields CASSPPGQGSYEQYF.

Note on this clonotype: Relative to the germline gene, one junction end is altered; a read error may explain this. The chain combines TRBV28 with TRBJ1-5, with D possibly matching TRBD1 (6 bases). Per the germline V gene, CDR1 is MDHEN and CDR2 is SYDVKM. The CDR3 runs 14 residues. CDR3 sequence: CASIRGYSDQPQHF. The CDR3 bases are TGTGCCAGCATCAGGGGTTATAGCGATCAGCCCCAGCATTTT. Complete variable domain (other parts from reference TRBV28 and TRBJ1-5): DVKVTQSSRYLVKRTGEKVFLECVQDMDHENMFWYRQDPGLGLRLIYFSYDVKMKEKGDIPEGYSVSREKKERFSLILESASTNQTSMYLCASIRGYSDQPQHFGDGTRLSIL.

This clonotype was picked up a small number of times. The rearrangement links TRBV4-1 to TRBJ2-5; D remains unclear. The CDR3 sequence is 14 residues long. Germline lookup yields CDR1 MGHRA and CDR2 YSYEKL. V lost 0 bases, J lost 5 bases, and 10 bases lay in between. The CDR3 loop is CASSQEGLVETQYF. CDR3 bases: TGCGCCAGCAGCCAAGAAGGTCTAGTGGAGACCCAGTACTTC.

The rearrangement uses TRBV16 and TRBJ1-1, with D possibly TRBD1 on 6 matching bases. The CDR3 is made up of 14 amino acids. The ends were cut back, 3 bases at V and 4 bases at J, with 12 bases in the middle. CDR1 is KGHSY and CDR2 is FQNENV in the germline V gene. The CDR3 spells CASSHTTGSTEAFF. The CDR3 bases are TGTGCCAGCAGCCATACTACAGGGTCCACTGAAGCTTTCTTT.

This clonotype was seen ten or more times. The chain links TRBV12-3 or TRBV12-4 to TRBJ2-3; 8 bases match TRBD2. There are 14 residues in the CDR3. The V gene end was trimmed by 6 bases and the J gene end by 3 bases; junction bases not matched to a gene: 5. The CDR3 loop reads CASREREKTDTQYF. CDR3 DNA sequence: TGTGCCAGCAGAGAGCGGGAGAAGACAGATACGCAGTATTTT.